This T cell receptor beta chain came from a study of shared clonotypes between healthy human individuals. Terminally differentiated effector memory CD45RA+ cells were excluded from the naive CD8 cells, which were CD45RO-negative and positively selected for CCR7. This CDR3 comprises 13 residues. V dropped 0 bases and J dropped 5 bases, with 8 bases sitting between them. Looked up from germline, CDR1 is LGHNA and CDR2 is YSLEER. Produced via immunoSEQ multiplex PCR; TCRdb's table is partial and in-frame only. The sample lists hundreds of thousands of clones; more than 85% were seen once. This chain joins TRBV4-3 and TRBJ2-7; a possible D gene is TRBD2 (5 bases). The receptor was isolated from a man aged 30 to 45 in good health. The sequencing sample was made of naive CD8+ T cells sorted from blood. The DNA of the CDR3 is TGCGCCAGCAGCCAAGATGTCGGGAACGAGCAGTACTTC. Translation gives CASSQDVGNEQYF.